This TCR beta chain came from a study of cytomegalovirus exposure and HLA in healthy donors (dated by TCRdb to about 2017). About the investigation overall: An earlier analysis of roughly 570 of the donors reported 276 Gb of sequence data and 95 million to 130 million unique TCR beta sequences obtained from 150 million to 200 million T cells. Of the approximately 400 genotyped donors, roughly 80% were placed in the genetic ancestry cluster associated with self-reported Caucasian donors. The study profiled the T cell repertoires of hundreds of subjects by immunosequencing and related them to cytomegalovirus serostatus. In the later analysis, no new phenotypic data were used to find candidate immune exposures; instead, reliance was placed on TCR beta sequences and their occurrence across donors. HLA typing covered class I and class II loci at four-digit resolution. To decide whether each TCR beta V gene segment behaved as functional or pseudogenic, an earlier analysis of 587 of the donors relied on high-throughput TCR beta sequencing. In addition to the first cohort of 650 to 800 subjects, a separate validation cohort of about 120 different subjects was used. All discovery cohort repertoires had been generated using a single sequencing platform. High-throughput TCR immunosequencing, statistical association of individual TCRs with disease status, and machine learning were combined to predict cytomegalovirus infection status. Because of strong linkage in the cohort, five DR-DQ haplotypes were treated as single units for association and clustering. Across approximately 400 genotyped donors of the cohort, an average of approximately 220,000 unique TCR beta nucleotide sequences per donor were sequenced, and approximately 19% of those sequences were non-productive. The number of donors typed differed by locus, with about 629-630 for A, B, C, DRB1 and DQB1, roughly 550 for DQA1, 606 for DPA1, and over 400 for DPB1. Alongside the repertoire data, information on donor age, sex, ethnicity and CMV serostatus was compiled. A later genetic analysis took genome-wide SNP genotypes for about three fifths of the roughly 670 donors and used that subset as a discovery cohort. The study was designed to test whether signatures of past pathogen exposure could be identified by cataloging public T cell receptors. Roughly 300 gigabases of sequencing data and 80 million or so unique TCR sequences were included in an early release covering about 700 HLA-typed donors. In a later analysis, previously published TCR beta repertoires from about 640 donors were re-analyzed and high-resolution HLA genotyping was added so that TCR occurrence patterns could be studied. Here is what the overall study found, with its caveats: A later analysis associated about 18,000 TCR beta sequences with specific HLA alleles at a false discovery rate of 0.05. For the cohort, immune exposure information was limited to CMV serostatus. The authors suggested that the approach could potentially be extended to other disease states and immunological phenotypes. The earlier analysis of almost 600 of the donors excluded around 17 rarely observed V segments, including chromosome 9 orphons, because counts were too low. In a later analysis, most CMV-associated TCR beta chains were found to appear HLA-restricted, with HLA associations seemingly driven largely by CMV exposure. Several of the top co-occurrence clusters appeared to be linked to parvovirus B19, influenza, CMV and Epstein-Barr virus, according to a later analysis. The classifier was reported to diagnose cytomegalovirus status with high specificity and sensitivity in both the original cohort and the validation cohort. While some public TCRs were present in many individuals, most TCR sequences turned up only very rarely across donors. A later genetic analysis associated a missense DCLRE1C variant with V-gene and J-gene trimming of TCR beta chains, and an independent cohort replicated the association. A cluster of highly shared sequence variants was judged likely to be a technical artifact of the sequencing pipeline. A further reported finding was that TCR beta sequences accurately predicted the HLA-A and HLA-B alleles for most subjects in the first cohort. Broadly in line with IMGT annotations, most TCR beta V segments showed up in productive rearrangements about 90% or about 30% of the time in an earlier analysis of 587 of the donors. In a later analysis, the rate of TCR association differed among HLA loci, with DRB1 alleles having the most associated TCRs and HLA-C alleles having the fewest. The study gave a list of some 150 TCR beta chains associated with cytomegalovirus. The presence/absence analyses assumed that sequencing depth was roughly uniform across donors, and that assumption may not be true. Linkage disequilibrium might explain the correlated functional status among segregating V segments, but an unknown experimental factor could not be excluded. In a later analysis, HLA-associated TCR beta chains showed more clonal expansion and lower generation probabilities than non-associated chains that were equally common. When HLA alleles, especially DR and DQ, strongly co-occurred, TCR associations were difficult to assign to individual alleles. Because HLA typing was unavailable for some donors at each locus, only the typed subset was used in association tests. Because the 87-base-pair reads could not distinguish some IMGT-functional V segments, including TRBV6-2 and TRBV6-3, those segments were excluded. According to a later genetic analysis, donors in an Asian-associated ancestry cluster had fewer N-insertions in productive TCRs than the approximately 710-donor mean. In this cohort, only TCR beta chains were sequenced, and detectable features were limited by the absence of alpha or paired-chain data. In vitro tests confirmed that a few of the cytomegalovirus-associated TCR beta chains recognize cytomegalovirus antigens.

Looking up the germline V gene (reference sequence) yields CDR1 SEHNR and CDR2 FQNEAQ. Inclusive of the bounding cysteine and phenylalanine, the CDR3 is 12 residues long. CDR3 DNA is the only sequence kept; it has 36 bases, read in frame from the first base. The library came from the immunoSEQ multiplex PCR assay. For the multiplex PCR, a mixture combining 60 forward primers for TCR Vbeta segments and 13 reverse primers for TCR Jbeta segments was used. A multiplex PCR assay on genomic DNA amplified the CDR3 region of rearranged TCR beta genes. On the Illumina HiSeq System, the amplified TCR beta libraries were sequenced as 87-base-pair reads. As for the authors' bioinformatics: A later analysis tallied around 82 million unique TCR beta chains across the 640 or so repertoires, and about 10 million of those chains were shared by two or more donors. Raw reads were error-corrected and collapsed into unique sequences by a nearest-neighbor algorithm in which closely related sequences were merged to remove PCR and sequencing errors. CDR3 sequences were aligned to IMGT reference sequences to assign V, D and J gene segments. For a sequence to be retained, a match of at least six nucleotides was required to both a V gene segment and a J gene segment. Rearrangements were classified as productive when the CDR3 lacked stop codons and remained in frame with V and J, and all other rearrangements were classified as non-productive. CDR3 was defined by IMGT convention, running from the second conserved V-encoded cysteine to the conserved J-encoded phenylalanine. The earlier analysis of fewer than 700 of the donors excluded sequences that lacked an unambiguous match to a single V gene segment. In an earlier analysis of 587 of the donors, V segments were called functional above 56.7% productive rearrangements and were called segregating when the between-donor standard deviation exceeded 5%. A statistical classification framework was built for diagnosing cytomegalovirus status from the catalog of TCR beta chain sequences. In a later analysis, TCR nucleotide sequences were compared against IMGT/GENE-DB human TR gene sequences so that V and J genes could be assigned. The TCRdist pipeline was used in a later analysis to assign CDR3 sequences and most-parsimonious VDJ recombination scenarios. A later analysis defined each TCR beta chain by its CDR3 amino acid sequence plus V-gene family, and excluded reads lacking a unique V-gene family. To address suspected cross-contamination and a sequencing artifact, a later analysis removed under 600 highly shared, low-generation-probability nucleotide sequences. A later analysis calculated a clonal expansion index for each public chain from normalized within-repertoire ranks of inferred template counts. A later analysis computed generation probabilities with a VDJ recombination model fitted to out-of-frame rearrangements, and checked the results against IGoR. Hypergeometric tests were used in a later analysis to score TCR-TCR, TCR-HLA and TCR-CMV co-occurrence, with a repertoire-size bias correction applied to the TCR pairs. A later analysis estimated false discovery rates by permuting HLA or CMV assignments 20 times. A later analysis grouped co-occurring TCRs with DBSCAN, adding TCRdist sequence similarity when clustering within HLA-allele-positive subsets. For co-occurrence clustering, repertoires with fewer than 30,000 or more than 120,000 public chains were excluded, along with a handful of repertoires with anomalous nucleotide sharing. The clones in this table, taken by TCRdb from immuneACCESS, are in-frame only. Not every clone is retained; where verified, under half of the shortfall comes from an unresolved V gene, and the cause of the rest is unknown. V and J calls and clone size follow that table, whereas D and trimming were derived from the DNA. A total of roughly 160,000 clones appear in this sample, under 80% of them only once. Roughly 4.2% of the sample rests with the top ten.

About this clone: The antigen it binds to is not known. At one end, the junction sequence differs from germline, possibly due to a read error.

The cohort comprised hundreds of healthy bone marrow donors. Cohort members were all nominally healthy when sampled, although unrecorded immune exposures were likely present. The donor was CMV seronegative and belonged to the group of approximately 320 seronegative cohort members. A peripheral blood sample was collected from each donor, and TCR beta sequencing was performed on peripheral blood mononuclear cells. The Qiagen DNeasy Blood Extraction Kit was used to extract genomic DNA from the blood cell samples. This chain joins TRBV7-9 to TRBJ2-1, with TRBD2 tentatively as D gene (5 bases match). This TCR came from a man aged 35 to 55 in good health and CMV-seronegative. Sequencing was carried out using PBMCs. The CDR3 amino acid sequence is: CASSLEDWRSLF. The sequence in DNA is TGTGCCAGCAGCTTAGAGGACTGGCGGTCCCTCTTC.